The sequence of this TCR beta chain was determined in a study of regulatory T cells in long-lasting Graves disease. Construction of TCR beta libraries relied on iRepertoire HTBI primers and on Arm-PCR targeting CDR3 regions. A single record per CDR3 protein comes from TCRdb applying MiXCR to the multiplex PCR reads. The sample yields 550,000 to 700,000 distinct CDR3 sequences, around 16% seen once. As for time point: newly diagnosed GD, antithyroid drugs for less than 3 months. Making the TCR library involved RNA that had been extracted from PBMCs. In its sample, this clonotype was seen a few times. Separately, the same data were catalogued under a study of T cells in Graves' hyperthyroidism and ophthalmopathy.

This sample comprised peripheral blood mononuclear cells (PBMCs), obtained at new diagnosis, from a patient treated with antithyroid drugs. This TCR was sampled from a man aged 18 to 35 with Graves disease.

The DNA of the CDR3 is TGTGCCAGCAGCCAAGAATATGCGGGAGGGCCGGCCGGGGAGCTGTTTTTT. It encodes CASSQEYAGGPAGELFF. V gene TRBV3-1 combines with J gene TRBJ2-2; 9 nucleotides match TRBD2. The length of the CDR3 is 17 residues. Germline V gives CDR1 LGHDT, CDR2 YNNKEL (reference sequence). V gave up 0 bases and J gave up 6 bases; unmatched junction bases: 8.